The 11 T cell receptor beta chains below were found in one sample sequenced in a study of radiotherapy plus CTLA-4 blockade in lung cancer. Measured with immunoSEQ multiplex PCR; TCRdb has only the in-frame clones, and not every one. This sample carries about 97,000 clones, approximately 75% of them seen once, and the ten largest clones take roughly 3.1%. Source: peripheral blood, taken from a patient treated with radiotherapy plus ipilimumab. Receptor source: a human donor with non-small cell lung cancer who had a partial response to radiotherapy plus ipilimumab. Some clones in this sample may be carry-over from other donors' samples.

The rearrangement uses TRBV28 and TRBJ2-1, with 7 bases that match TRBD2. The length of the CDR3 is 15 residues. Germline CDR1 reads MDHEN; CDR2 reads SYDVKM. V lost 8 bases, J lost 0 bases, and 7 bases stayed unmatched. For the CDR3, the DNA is TGTGCCAGCGGGGTTCTAGCGGTCTCCTACAATGAGCAGTTCTTC. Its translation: CASGVLAVSYNEQFF. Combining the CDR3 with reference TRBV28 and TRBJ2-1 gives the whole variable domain DVKVTQSSRYLVKRTGEKVFLECVQDMDHENMFWYRQDPGLGLRLIYFSYDVKMKEKGDIPEGYSVSREKKERFSLILESASTNQTSMYLCASGVLAVSYNEQFFGPGTRLTVL.

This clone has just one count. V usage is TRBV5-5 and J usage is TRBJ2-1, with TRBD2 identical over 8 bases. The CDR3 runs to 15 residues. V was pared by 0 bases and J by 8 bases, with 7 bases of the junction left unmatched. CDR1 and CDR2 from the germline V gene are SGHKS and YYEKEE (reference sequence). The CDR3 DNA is TGTGCCAGCAGCTTGGACGGGAGGGCCGAGGATGAGCAGTTCTTC. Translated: CASSLDGRAEDEQFF.

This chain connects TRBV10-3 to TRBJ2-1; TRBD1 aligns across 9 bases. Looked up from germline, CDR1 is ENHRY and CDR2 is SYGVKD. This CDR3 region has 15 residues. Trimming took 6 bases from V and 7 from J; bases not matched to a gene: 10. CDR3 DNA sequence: TGTGCCATCAGGGACGACAGGGGGATGTATAATGAGCAGTTCTTC. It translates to CAIRDDRGMYNEQFF.

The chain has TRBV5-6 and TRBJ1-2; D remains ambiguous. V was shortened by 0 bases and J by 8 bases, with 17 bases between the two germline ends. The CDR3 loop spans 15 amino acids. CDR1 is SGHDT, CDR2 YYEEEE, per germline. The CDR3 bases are TGTGCCAGCAGCTTGGCTGTATTGGGGAGAGACGGCTACACCTTC. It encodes CASSLAVLGRDGYTF.

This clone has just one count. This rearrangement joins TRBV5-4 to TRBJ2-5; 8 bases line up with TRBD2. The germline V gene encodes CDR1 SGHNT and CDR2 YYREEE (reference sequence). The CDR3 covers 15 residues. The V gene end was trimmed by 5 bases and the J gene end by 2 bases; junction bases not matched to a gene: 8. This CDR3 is CASRSGGPGQETQYF. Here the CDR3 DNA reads TGTGCCAGCAGGTCGGGAGGGCCAGGGCAAGAGACCCAGTACTTC.

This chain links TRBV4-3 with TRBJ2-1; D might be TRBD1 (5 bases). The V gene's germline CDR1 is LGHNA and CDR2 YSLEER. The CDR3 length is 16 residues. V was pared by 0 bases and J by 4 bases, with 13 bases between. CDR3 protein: CASSQEWRRTYNEQFF. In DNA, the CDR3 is TGCGCCAGCAGCCAAGAATGGAGACGGACATACAATGAGCAGTTCTTC.

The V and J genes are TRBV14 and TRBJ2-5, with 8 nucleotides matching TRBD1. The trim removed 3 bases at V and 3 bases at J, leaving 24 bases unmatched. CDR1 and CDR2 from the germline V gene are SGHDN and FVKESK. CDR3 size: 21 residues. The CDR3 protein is CASSHPTGDLRKGWGEETQYF. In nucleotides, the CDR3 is TGTGCCAGCAGCCATCCGACAGGGGACCTGAGGAAGGGATGGGGGGAAGAGACCCAGTACTTC.

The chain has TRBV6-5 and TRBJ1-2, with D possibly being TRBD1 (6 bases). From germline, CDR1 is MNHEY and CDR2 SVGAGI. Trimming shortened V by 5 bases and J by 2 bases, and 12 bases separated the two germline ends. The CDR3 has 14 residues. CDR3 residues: CASSVETGNYGYTF. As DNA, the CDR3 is TGTGCCAGCAGTGTTGAGACAGGAAACTATGGCTACACCTTC.

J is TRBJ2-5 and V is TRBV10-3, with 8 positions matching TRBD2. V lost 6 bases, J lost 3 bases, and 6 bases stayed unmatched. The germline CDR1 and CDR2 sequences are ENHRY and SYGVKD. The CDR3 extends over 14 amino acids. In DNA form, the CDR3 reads TGTGCCATCAGGGCGAGCGGGAGCGAAGAGACCCAGTACTTC. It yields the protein CAIRASGSEETQYF.

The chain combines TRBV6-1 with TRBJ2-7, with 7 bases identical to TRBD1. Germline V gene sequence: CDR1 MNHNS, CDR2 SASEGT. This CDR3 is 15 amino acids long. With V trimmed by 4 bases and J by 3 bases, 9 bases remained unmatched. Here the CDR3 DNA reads TGTGCCAGCAGTGTAGACGGGACAGAGGGCTACGAGCAGTACTTC. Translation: CASSVDGTEGYEQYF.

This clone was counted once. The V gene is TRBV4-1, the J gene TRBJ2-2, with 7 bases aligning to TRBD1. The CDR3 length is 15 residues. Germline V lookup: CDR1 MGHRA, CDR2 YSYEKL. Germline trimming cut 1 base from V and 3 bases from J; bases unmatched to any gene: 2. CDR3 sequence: CASSQGTGYTGELFF. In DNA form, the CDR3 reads TGCGCCAGCAGCCAAGGGACAGGTTACACCGGGGAGCTGTTTTTT.